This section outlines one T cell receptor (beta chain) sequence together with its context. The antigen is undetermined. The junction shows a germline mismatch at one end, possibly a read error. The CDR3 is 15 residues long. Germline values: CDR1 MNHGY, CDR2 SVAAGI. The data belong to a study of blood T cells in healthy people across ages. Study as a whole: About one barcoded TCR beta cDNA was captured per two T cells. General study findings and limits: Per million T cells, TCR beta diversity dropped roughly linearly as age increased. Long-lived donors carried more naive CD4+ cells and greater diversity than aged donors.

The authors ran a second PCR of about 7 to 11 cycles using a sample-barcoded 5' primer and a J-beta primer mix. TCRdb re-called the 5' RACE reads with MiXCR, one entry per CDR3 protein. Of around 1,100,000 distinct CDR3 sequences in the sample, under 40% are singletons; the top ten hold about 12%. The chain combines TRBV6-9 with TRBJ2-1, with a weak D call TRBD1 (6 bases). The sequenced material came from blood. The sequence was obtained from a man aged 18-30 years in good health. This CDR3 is CASTMGDTAYNQQFF. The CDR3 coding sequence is TGTGCCAGCACCATGGGGGACACAGCCTACAATCAGCAGTTCTTC.